This is a list of T cell receptor beta chains from one sample in a study of T cells in localized non-small cell lung cancer. The table came from immunoSEQ multiplex PCR; TCRdb's copy has only in-frame clones and leaves some out. Among some 31,000 clones listed, around 80% were seen once. The starting material was peripheral blood, obtained before any cancer treatment. The receptor set was obtained from a male donor aged 60 or over with stage II squamous cell lung carcinoma. The CDR3 runs from the conserved cysteine through the conserved F or W. The order of the fields is CDR3 length, D gene, V gene, clone size, J gene, CDR3 DNA, CDR3 protein. D genes are given only for firm matches. Clone size is shown for a subset of rows, as once, few, many or a class of expanded clone.

>16|.|TRBV5-1|.|TRBJ1-2
TGCGCCAGCAGCCCCCGGACAGCCTCACCTAACTATGGCTACACCTTC
CASSPRTASPNYGYTF
>15|.|TRBV5-8|.|TRBJ2-7
TGTGCCAGCAGCTTGGGCAGCCTGAGCTCCTACGAGCAGTACTTC
CASSLGSLSSYEQYF
>16|TRBD1|TRBV7-9|few|TRBJ1-6
TGTGCCAGCAGCTCCCGGAAGGGACAGGGGATATCACCCCTCCACTTT
CASSSRKGQGISPLHF
>13|.|TRBV19|.|TRBJ1-2
TGTGCCAGTACTCGGGGAGGGTACTATGGCTACACCTTC
CASTRGGYYGYTF
>12|TRBD1|TRBV2|.|TRBJ2-7
TGTGCCAGCAGTACAGGGGAGAACGAGCAGTACTTC
CASSTGENEQYF
>13|.|TRBV2|.|TRBJ1-2
TGTGCCAGCAGTGAACGGGAAAGGAATGGCTACACCTTC
CASSERERNGYTF
>15|.|TRBV14|few|TRBJ1-2
TGTGCCAGCAGCCAAGCCAGGGTAGGACTCTATGGCTACACCTTC
CASSQARVGLYGYTF
>12|.|TRBV2|.|TRBJ2-7
TGTGCCAGCAGGGGGAACCTCTACGAGCAGTACTTC
CASRGNLYEQYF
>15|TRBD2|TRBV15|.|TRBJ2-1
TGTGCCACCAGCAGAGATGCAGCGGGGTACAATGAGCAGTTCTTC
CATSRDAAGYNEQFF
>13|TRBD1|TRBV5-1|.|TRBJ1-1
TGCGCCAGCAGCGAGGGGGCGAGGGTTGAAGCTTTCTTT
CASSEGARVEAFF
>14|TRBD1|TRBV6-5|few|TRBJ1-1
TGTGCCAGCAAACCCGGACAGGGGAGCACTGAAGCTTTCTTT
CASKPGQGSTEAFF
>12|.|TRBV10-3|.|TRBJ1-1
TGTGCCATCAGTGAGTCTACTTTTGAAGCTTTCTTT
CAISESTFEAFF
>14|.|TRBV19|.|TRBJ1-5
TGTGCCAGTAGTTGGGGAATGGGCAATCAGCCCCAGCATTTT
CASSWGMGNQPQHF
>14|TRBD1|TRBV6-4|.|TRBJ1-1
TGTGCCAGCAGTGATCAAGACAGGGGCAATAGAGCTTTCTTT
CASSDQDRGNRAFF
>14|TRBD1|TRBV5-1|few|TRBJ1-1
TGCGCCAGCAGCGTTACAGGGGATGGGACTGAAGCTTTCTTT
CASSVTGDGTEAFF